This T cell receptor (beta chain) emerged from a study of OX40 agonist ivuxolimab in advanced cancers. Study-level information: A mean age of roughly 60 years, range roughly 20 to 80, was recorded, and approximately 85% were male.

Only in-frame clones appear in the TCRdb table, and some are missing; sequencing was by immunoSEQ multiplex PCR. The repertoire has approximately 20,000 clones, about four fifths of them found once; the top ten carry about 23%. Germline CDR1 reads SEHNR; CDR2 reads FQNEAQ (reference sequence). Trimming removed 2 bases from V and 1 base from J, with 5 bases in between. The CDR3 contains 13 residues. The sequence derives from an adult with an advanced solid tumor such as melanoma, head and neck, liver or kidney cancer. Sequences were derived from CD4+ or CD8+ T cells sorted from blood, sampled in a trial of the OX40 agonist ivuxolimab. The chain carries TRBV7-9 and TRBJ1-2, with D hard to call. CDR3: CASSLTDNYGYTF. Written as DNA, the CDR3 is TGTGCCAGCAGCTTAACGGATAACTATGGCTACACCTTC. The complete variable domain, with remaining parts taken from reference TRBV7-9 and TRBJ1-2, reads DTGVSQNPRHKITKRGQNVTFRCDPISEHNRLYWYRQTLGQGPEFLTYFQNEAQLEKSRLLSDRFSAERPKGSFSTLEIQRTEQGDSAMYLCASSLTDNYGYTFGSGTRLTVV.